At least ten counts were recorded for the clone carrying this T cell receptor (beta chain). No antigen is known for it. Isolated RNA was reverse transcribed in full, so expressed TCRB transcripts were sequenced. Libraries were prepared by immunoSEQ multiplex PCR; TCRdb keeps only in-frame clonotypes and omits some of them. The table has about 170,000 clones, under 9.5% seen once. The entry originates in a study of beta chain features in type 1 diabetes. Study-level results: TCRB CDR3s from Type 1 diabetes patients were moderately but significantly shorter in all four CD4+ subsets.

The germline gives CDR1 ENHRY, CDR2 SYGVKD. CDR3 length: 15 amino acids. Trimming pared 2 bases from V and 6 bases from J, leaving 13 bases between. Source material: central memory CD4+ T cells from blood. This TCR was recovered from a man in his late teens or twenties with type 1 diabetes. The rearrangement links TRBV10-3 to TRBJ2-2, with TRBD2 as a possible D gene (5 bases). CDR3 nucleotides: TGTGCCATCAGTGAGCCCGGGAAAGAGGCCGGGGAGCTGTTTTTT. Translation gives CAISEPGKEAGELFF.